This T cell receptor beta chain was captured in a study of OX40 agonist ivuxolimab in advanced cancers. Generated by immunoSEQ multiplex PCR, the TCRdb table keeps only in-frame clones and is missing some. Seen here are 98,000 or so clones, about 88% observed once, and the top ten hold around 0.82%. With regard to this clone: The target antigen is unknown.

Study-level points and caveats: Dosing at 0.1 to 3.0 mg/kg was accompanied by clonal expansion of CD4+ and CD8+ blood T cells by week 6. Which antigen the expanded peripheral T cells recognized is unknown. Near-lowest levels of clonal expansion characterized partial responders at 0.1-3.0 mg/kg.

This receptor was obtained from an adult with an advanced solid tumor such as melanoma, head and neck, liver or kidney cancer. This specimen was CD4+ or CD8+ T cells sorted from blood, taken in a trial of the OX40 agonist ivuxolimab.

CDR3 bases: TGTGCCAGTAGTACCCAGAGGGGGACTGAAGCTTTCTTT. Encoded protein: CASSTQRGTEAFF. The chain couples TRBV19 to TRBJ1-1; TRBD1 is a possible D gene (6 bases). Trimming cost V 4 bases and J 5 bases, with 11 bases left between them. Germline V gene sequence: CDR1 LNHDA, CDR2 SQIVND (reference sequence). The CDR3 runs to 13 residues.